A single sample is the source of the 21 T cell receptor beta chains below, sequenced in a study of PD-1 blockade in classical Hodgkin lymphoma. The sample's time point: cycle 4 day 1 (C4D1), after less than 7 weeks of nivolumab. Brentuximab vedotin exposure varied among the patients, all of whom had relapsed after autologous stem cell transplantation. Some clones are missing from TCRdb's copy, which holds only in-frame ones; the method was immunoSEQ multiplex PCR. Of around 50,000 clones detected, roughly 90% appear once; the ten largest clones hold roughly 14%. Sequences were derived from peripheral blood mononuclear cells (PBMCs), sampled before the fourth cycle of nivolumab. The receptors shown here come from a human donor with classical Hodgkin lymphoma.

The genes are TRBV10-3 and TRBJ1-1; D gene unclear. CDR1 and CDR2 from the germline V gene are ENHRY and SYGVKD. This CDR3 is built from 15 residues. V was clipped by 3 bases and J by 1 base, with 12 bases between them. The CDR3 DNA follows: TGTGCCATCAGTGATCCGGGGAGGAGGAACACTGAAGCTTTCTTT. It yields the protein CAISDPGRRNTEAFF.

The chain couples TRBV4-1 to TRBJ1-2, with TRBD1 identical over 8 bases. V was pared by 1 base and J by 7 bases, with 11 bases of the junction left unmatched. Germline assignment: CDR1 MGHRA and CDR2 YSYEKL. The CDR3 sequence is 16 residues long. The CDR3 region is CASSQGQSRGLRGYTF. The CDR3 DNA is TGCGCCAGCAGCCAAGGGCAGAGCAGGGGGCTGCGTGGCTACACCTTC.

The chain has TRBV5-1 and TRBJ1-5; a possible D gene is TRBD1 (5 bases). V dropped 4 bases and J dropped 7 bases, with 18 bases sitting between them. Germline CDR1 reads SGHRS; CDR2 reads YFSETQ. The CDR3 is 15 residues long. As DNA, the CDR3 is TGCGCCAGCAGCCCCGGACCCGGCCAGGGACAGCCCCAGCATTTT. This gives the protein CASSPGPGQGQPQHF.

This clone was detected once. This chain uses TRBV28 with TRBJ2-7; the D call may be TRBD1 or TRBD2 (5 bases each). The CDR3 extends over 14 amino acids. The V gene lost 8 bases and the J gene lost 4 bases, with 18 bases spanning the gap. Looked up from germline, CDR1 is MDHEN and CDR2 is SYDVKM. In DNA, the CDR3 is TGTGCCAGCCTTACCTCGGGACGGCTTTACGAGCAGTACTTC. Amino acids: CASLTSGRLYEQYF. The entire variable domain, with the rest obtained from reference TRBV28 and TRBJ2-7, is as follows: DVKVTQSSRYLVKRTGEKVFLECVQDMDHENMFWYRQDPGLGLRLIYFSYDVKMKEKGDIPEGYSVSREKKERFSLILESASTNQTSMYLCASLTSGRLYEQYFGPGTRLTVT.

The chain couples TRBV5-1 to TRBJ2-2; 11 bases fit TRBD1. V trimming: 6 bases; J trimming: 6 bases; junction bases outside the gene matches: 10. The CDR3 extends over 16 amino acids. The germline gives CDR1 SGHRS, CDR2 YFSETQ. CDR3 residues: CASNLRTGGASGELFF. The CDR3 region has the DNA TGCGCCAGCAACCTTCGGACAGGGGGCGCCTCCGGGGAGCTGTTTTTT.

This chain connects TRBV4-1 to TRBJ2-7; D unclear. CDR1 and CDR2 from the germline V gene are MGHRA and YSYEKL. The CDR3 loop spans 14 amino acids. V shed 5 bases and J shed 5 bases, with 16 bases lying between them. In DNA, the CDR3 is TGCGCCAGCAGCAGTGCTGGGGTCGGAGACGAGCAGTACTTC. Translation gives CASSSAGVGDEQYF.

The genes are TRBV27 and TRBJ2-6; D possibly corresponds to TRBD1 (5 bases). V gave up 6 bases and J gave up 1 base, with 7 bases separating them. This CDR3 region has 14 residues. Germline V gives CDR1 MNHEY, CDR2 SMNVEV (reference sequence). CDR3: CASRRGSGANVLTF. The CDR3 DNA is TGTGCCAGCAGAAGGGGTTCTGGGGCCAACGTCCTGACTTTC.

The chain has TRBV10-3 and TRBJ2-7, with D perhaps assigned TRBD1 or TRBD2 (5 bases each). This CDR3 has 16 amino acids. Trimming removed 3 bases from V and 2 bases from J, with 17 bases in between. CDR1 is ENHRY, CDR2 SYGVKD, per germline. The CDR3 sequence is CAISEWSQGETYEQYF. CDR3 sequence (DNA): TGTGCCATCAGTGAATGGTCTCAGGGAGAGACCTACGAGCAGTACTTC.

The count of this clone is one. The chain employs TRBV2 and TRBJ1-2, with TRBD1 matching 7 bases. The CDR3 consists of 13 residues. CDR1 and CDR2 from the germline V gene are SNHLY and FYNNEI. V trimming: 2 bases; J trimming: 7 bases; junction bases outside the gene matches: 4. CDR3: CASSERGRSGYTF. The CDR3, as DNA: TGTGCCAGCAGTGAAAGGGGGCGTAGTGGCTACACCTTC.

The chain links TRBV27 to TRBJ1-2, with D hard to call. This CDR3 spans 14 amino acids. Looked up from germline, CDR1 is MNHEY and CDR2 is SMNVEV (reference sequence). Trimming took 6 bases from V and 1 from J, leaving 12 bases between them. DNA for the CDR3: TGTGCCAGCAGGTCCCACGGCCTTAACTATGGCTACACCTTC. Translating it yields CASRSHGLNYGYTF.

The chain joins TRBV15 to TRBJ2-1; D might be TRBD2 (5 bases). V was trimmed by 7 bases and J by 6 bases, leaving 10 bases between them. Per the germline V gene, CDR1 is LNHNV and CDR2 is YYDKDF (reference sequence). The CDR3 totals 12 residues. DNA for the CDR3: TGTGCCACCACGAGGGTGGGCAATGAGCAGTTCTTC. It translates to CATTRVGNEQFF. Full variable domain (missing parts from reference TRBV15 and TRBJ2-1): DAMVIQNPRYQVTQFGKPVTLSCSQTLNHNVMYWYQQKSSQAPKLLFHYYDKDFNNEADTPDNFQSRRPNTSFCFLDIRSPGLGDTAMYLCATTRVGNEQFFGPGTRLTVL.

The rearrangement links TRBV2 to TRBJ1-5; no clear D. Trimming removed 0 bases from V and 16 bases from J, with 10 bases in between. CDR3 length: 11 residues. Germline lookup yields CDR1 SNHLY and CDR2 FYNNEI. The CDR3 DNA reads as TGTGCCAGCAGTGAAGCGGGTTCCGTACATTTT. It yields the protein CASSEAGSVHF.

The chain links TRBV13 to TRBJ2-1, with 10 nucleotides matching TRBD2. Germline assignment: CDR1 PRHDT and CDR2 FYEKMQ (reference sequence). The trim removed 5 bases at V and 5 bases at J, leaving 3 bases unmatched. This CDR3 region has 14 residues. The CDR3 here is CASSGSGRHNEQFF. The CDR3 DNA reads as TGTGCCAGCAGCGGTAGCGGGAGGCACAATGAGCAGTTCTTC.

J is TRBJ2-2 and V is TRBV11-3; a weak D match, TRBD1 (5 bases). Germline V lookup: CDR1 SGHNT, CDR2 YENEEA. V was shortened by 4 bases and J by 7 bases, with 10 bases between the two germline ends. The CDR3 runs to 13 residues. The CDR3 nucleotides are TGTGCCAGCAGCTCCCAGGGCGACGGGGAGCTGTTTTTT. Its translation is CASSSQGDGELFF.

The CDR3 sequence is CASRRQGIVDTQYF. As DNA, the CDR3 is TGTGCCAGCAGGAGACAGGGTATAGTAGATACGCAGTATTTT. The V call is TRBV5-6, the J call TRBJ2-3; TRBD1 aligns across 7 bases. This CDR3 has 14 residues. With 5 bases clipped from V and 5 bases from J, the junction kept 8 bases outside the gene matches. In germline, CDR1 is SGHDT, CDR2 YYEEEE.

The CDR3, as DNA: TGTGCCAGCAGTTACTCGGGATACAATGAGCAGTTCTTC. Translation gives CASSYSGYNEQFF. V gene TRBV6-6 combines with J gene TRBJ2-1; no clear D. The CDR3 is 13 residues long. Germline V gene lookup returns CDR1 MNHNY and CDR2 SVGAGI (reference sequence). V dropped 0 bases and J dropped 4 bases, with 4 bases sitting between them.

The chain has TRBV11-3 and TRBJ1-2, with 9 bases lining up with TRBD1. Trimming removed 4 bases from V and 4 bases from J; junction bases left unmatched: 4. This CDR3 is 14 amino acids long. Germline V gives CDR1 SGHNT, CDR2 YENEEA. The CDR3 loop reads CASSYDRGSYGYTF. Here the CDR3 DNA reads TGTGCCAGCAGCTACGACAGGGGGAGCTATGGCTACACCTTC.

V gene TRBV5-4 combines with J gene TRBJ2-2; 8 nucleotides line up with TRBD2. Germline assignment: CDR1 SGHNT and CDR2 YYREEE (reference sequence). The CDR3 loop spans 15 amino acids. The J segment lost 5 bases and the V segment lost 2 bases, leaving 5 bases of the junction unmatched. CDR3 DNA: TGTGCCAGCAGCTTTCGTAGCGGGATAACCGGGGAGCTGTTTTTT. This translates into CASSFRSGITGELFF.

This clone was counted once. V gene TRBV2 combines with J gene TRBJ2-3; D is unresolved. Trimming took off 3 bases at V and 2 bases at J, with 12 bases between the two ends. CDR3 size: 15 residues. Germline lookup yields CDR1 SNHLY and CDR2 FYNNEI. The CDR3 reads CASSEWHSPTDTQYF. The CDR3 DNA is TGTGCCAGCAGTGAGTGGCATTCTCCCACAGATACGCAGTATTTT. Full variable domain (outside the CDR3, taken from reference TRBV2 and TRBJ2-3): EPEVTQTPSHQVTQMGQEVILRCVPISNHLYFYWYRQILGQKVEFLVSFYNNEISEKSEIFDDQFSVERPDGSNFTLKIRSTKLEDSAMYFCASSEWHSPTDTQYFGPGTRLTVL.

The CDR3 DNA follows: TGCGCCAGCAGCTTGGACCTTAGCGGGAGCGGAGGAAGCACAGATACGCAGTATTTT. Protein sequence: CASSLDLSGSGGSTDTQYF. The chain combines TRBV5-1 with TRBJ2-3; 9 nucleotides agree with TRBD2. The junction had 11 bases not matched to a gene; V was cut back by 0 bases and J by 0 bases. There are 19 residues in the CDR3. Germline V gene lookup returns CDR1 SGHRS and CDR2 YFSETQ.

This chain joins TRBV10-3 and TRBJ1-2; 9 bases line up with TRBD1. This CDR3 has 14 residues. Germline CDR1 reads ENHRY; CDR2 reads SYGVKD. The ends lost 7 bases at V and 3 bases at J; junction bases unmatched: 6. In nucleotides, the CDR3 is TGTGCCATCACCGGGACAGGGAAGGACTATGGCTACACCTTC. Amino acids: CAITGTGKDYGYTF.